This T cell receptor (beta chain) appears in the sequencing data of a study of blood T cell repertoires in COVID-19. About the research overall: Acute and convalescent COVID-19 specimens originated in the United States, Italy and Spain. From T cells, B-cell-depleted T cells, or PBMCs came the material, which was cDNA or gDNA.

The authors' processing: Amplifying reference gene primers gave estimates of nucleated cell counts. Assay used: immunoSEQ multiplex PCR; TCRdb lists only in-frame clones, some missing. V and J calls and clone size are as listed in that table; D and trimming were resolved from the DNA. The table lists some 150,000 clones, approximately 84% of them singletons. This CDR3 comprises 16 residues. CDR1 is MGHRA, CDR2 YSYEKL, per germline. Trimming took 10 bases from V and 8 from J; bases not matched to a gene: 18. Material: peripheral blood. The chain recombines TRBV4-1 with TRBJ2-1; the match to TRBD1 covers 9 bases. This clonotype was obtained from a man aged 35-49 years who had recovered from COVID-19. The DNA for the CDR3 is TGCGCCACCAAATTCATTCCGGGACAGGGCTCTGATGAGCAGTTCTTC. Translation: CATKFIPGQGSDEQFF.